This is a list of T cell receptor beta chains from one sample in a study of cytomegalovirus exposure and HLA in healthy donors. Assay: immunoSEQ multiplex PCR; the TCRdb copy retains only in-frame clones and omits some. The sample spans 130,000 to 150,000 clones; the ten largest clones claim roughly 2.6%. Sequences were obtained from PBMCs. The receptor source for this set is a man aged 35-49 years in good health and CMV-seronegative. Each CDR3 is given with its conserved first and last residue. Fields, in order: V gene, J gene, D gene, CDR3 protein, CDR3 DNA. The D gene is left open where the match is weak.

v_gene: TRBV5-5
j_gene: TRBJ1-2
d_gene: TRBD1
CDR3aa: CASSLDARGRDYGYTF
CDR3nt: TGTGCCAGCAGCTTGGATGCGAGGGGGCGCGACTATGGCTACACCTTC

v_gene: TRBV5-1
j_gene: TRBJ1-2
d_gene: TRBD1
CDR3aa: CASSLAQGAIGGYTF
CDR3nt: TGCGCCAGCAGCTTGGCCCAGGGGGCCATCGGTGGCTACACCTTC

v_gene: TRBV7-2
j_gene: TRBJ1-5
d_gene: .
CDR3aa: CASSLGGNGNQPQHF
CDR3nt: TGTGCCAGCAGCTTAGGTGGAAACGGGAATCAGCCCCAGCATTTT

v_gene: TRBV7-2
j_gene: TRBJ1-4
d_gene: .
CDR3aa: CASSFDRATNEKLFF
CDR3nt: TGTGCCAGCAGCTTCGACAGAGCAACTAATGAAAAACTGTTTTTT

v_gene: TRBV18
j_gene: TRBJ1-3
d_gene: .
CDR3aa: CASSPDRLSGNTIYF
CDR3nt: TGTGCCAGCTCACCCGACAGGCTCTCTGGAAACACCATATATTTT

v_gene: TRBV7-7
j_gene: TRBJ2-7
d_gene: TRBD1
CDR3aa: CASSLATGDDHEQYF
CDR3nt: TGTGCCAGCAGCTTAGCCACAGGGGATGACCACGAGCAGTACTTC

v_gene: TRBV7-6
j_gene: TRBJ2-3
d_gene: TRBD2
CDR3aa: CASSSTLSGGRTDTQYF
CDR3nt: TGTGCCAGCAGCTCTACCCTGAGCGGGGGGCGCACAGATACGCAGTATTTT

v_gene: TRBV7-9
j_gene: TRBJ2-5
d_gene: TRBD2
CDR3aa: CASSLVGGQETQYF
CDR3nt: TGTGCCAGCAGCTTAGTGGGAGGGCAAGAGACCCAGTACTTC

v_gene: TRBV19
j_gene: TRBJ1-2
d_gene: .
CDR3aa: CASSPQGDYGYTF
CDR3nt: TGTGCCAGTAGTCCACAGGGTGACTATGGCTACACCTTC

v_gene: TRBV2
j_gene: TRBJ2-6
d_gene: .
CDR3aa: CASVGLPLTSGANVLTF
CDR3nt: TGTGCCAGCGTGGGGCTCCCACTCACCTCTGGGGCCAACGTCCTGACTTTC

v_gene: TRBV5-4
j_gene: TRBJ2-7
d_gene: TRBD1
CDR3aa: CASSLFGTGGHEQYF
CDR3nt: TGTGCCAGCAGCTTGTTTGGGACAGGGGGCCACGAGCAGTACTTC

v_gene: TRBV10-3
j_gene: TRBJ2-7
d_gene: TRBD1
CDR3aa: CAISESTGIHEQYF
CDR3nt: TGTGCCATCAGTGAGTCGACAGGGATCCACGAGCAGTACTTC

v_gene: TRBV11-2
j_gene: TRBJ2-3
d_gene: TRBD2
CDR3aa: CASSLRGGTTDTQYF
CDR3nt: TGTGCCAGCAGCTTGCGGGGGGGAACCACAGATACGCAGTATTTT

v_gene: TRBV6-5
j_gene: TRBJ2-1
d_gene: .
CDR3aa: CASSFGTRLFYNEQFF
CDR3nt: TGTGCCAGCAGTTTCGGGACTCGACTTTTCTACAATGAGCAGTTCTTC

v_gene: TRBV19
j_gene: TRBJ2-2
d_gene: TRBD2
CDR3aa: CASSIGGARTGELFF
CDR3nt: TGTGCCAGTAGTATCGGGGGGGCGCGCACCGGGGAGCTGTTTTTT

v_gene: TRBV7-9
j_gene: TRBJ2-3
d_gene: TRBD2
CDR3aa: CASSKTLAGIPADTQYF
CDR3nt: TGTGCCAGCAGCAAGACGCTAGCGGGGATTCCGGCAGATACGCAGTATTTT